A selection of T cell receptor beta chains follows, all from one sample in a study of cytomegalovirus exposure and HLA in healthy donors. TCRdb's copy holds only in-frame clones and misses some; the assay was immunoSEQ multiplex PCR. The top ten hold about 2.5% of the sample, which has under 250,000 clones, 85% seen once. Sequences were obtained from PBMCs. These receptors were collected from a woman in her fifties or sixties in good health and CMV-seronegative. Each CDR3 is given with its conserved first and last residue. A D gene is named only where the DNA matches it firmly. Clone size appears in some rows only: once, few, many, or a class for an expanded clone.

>NA|TRBV28|NA|TRBJ1-4
CASSPGRSWVLRPGLYEKLFF
TGTGCCAGCAGCCCTGGGAGGAGTTGGGTCCTGAGGCCTGGCCTGTATGAAAAACTGTTTTTT
>NA|TRBV5-6|NA|TRBJ2-1
CASSYRRGEIHNEQFF
TGTGCCAGCAGCTACCGACGGGGAGAGATTCATAATGAGCAGTTCTTC
>few|TRBV28|TRBD2|TRBJ2-1
CASRRAGEGEQFF
TGTGCCAGCAGACGAGCGGGAGAGGGGGAGCAGTTCTTC
>NA|TRBV25-1|TRBD1|TRBJ2-7
CASSEWGGDRIMEQYF
TGTGCCAGCAGTGAATGGGGTGGGGACAGGATTATGGAGCAGTACTTC
>NA|TRBV30|NA|TRBJ1-2
CAWRNSYTYGYTF
TGTGCCTGGAGGAACAGCTATACCTATGGCTACACCTTC
>NA|TRBV19|TRBD1|TRBJ2-6
CASSITGTAFSGANVLTF
TGTGCCAGTAGTATTACCGGGACAGCCTTCTCTGGGGCCAACGTCCTGACTTTC
>few|TRBV6-5|NA|TRBJ2-4
CASSYRATGINIQYF
TGTGCCAGCAGTTACCGGGCGACCGGGATAAACATTCAGTACTTC
>NA|TRBV11-2|TRBD1|TRBJ2-3
CASSVPGTGVPDTQYF
TGTGCCAGCAGCGTCCCCGGGACAGGGGTCCCAGATACGCAGTATTTT
>NA|TRBV6-1|NA|TRBJ2-7
CASSVGQFTEQYF
TGTGCCAGCAGTGTTGGGCAGTTCACGGAGCAGTACTTC
>few|TRBV7-2|NA|TRBJ2-6
CASSLGGGSSGANVLTF
TGTGCCAGCAGCTTAGGTGGGGGGAGCTCTGGGGCCAACGTCCTGACTTTC
>NA|TRBV10-3|TRBD1|TRBJ1-2
CAISYSGQSYGYTF
TGTGCCATCAGCTACTCGGGACAGTCATATGGCTACACCTTC
>NA|TRBV28|TRBD2|TRBJ2-1
CASQESGLAGGSGYNEQFF
TGTGCCAGCCAGGAGAGTGGGCTAGCGGGAGGATCGGGATACAATGAGCAGTTCTTC
>NA|TRBV9|TRBD1|TRBJ1-1
CASSQGAGGEAFF
TGTGCCAGCAGTCAGGGGGCTGGAGGGGAAGCTTTCTTT
>NA|TRBV19|TRBD1|TRBJ1-5
CASSTPDRGLSNQPQHF
TGTGCCAGTAGTACCCCCGACAGGGGGCTAAGCAATCAGCCCCAGCATTTT
>NA|TRBV30|TRBD1|TRBJ1-1
CAWSARGLGTEAFF
TGTGCCTGGAGTGCCAGGGGGCTGGGCACTGAAGCTTTCTTT
>NA|TRBV5-1|TRBD2|TRBJ2-7
CASSFGGVAYEQYF
TGCGCCAGCAGCTTCGGGGGGGTAGCCTACGAGCAGTACTTC
>NA|TRBV6-5|NA|TRBJ1-2
CASSWGGGYYGYTF
TGTGCCAGCAGTTGGGGGGGCGGGTACTATGGCTACACCTTC
>NA|TRBV4-1|TRBD2|TRBJ2-1
CASSQDRTSGRSRGQFF
TGCGCCAGCAGCCAAGATCGGACTAGCGGGAGAAGTAGGGGGCAGTTCTTC
>NA|TRBV28|TRBD2|TRBJ2-1
CASIGGRAGNEQFF
TGTGCCAGCATAGGCGGGAGGGCCGGGAATGAGCAGTTCTTC
>NA|TRBV6-5|TRBD1|TRBJ2-7
CASSLTGNYEQYF
TGTGCCAGCAGTTTGACAGGGAATTACGAGCAGTACTTC
>NA|TRBV11-2|NA|TRBJ2-1
CASSLDTSNEQFF
TGTGCCAGCAGCTTAGATACCAGTAATGAGCAGTTCTTC
>NA|TRBV19|TRBD1|TRBJ1-2
CASNRQGFNYGYTF
TGTGCCAGTAACAGACAGGGGTTTAACTATGGCTACACCTTC
>NA|TRBV28|TRBD1|TRBJ1-5
CASSWGQPYQPQHF
TGTGCCAGCAGTTGGGGACAGCCCTATCAGCCCCAGCATTTT
>NA|TRBV7-9|NA|TRBJ1-3
CASSWGRAAGNTIYF
TGTGCCAGCAGCTGGGGGAGGGCTGCTGGAAACACCATATATTTT
>NA|TRBV18|TRBD1|TRBJ2-4
CASSPSDRADIQYF
TGTGCCAGCTCACCAAGCGACAGGGCGGACATTCAGTACTTC
>NA|TRBV5-1|TRBD2|TRBJ2-5
CASSFRAGVEETQYF
TGCGCCAGCAGCTTTCGTGCGGGAGTCGAAGAGACCCAGTACTTC
>NA|TRBV7-9|NA|TRBJ2-1
CASSLGGYGLNEQFF
TGTGCCAGCAGCTTAGGAGGGTACGGCCTCAATGAGCAGTTCTTC
>NA|TRBV5-4|TRBD1|TRBJ2-5
CASSFSGGAETQYF
TGTGCCAGCAGCTTTTCAGGGGGTGCAGAGACCCAGTACTTC
>NA|TRBV9|TRBD1|TRBJ2-7
CASSVGQGYYEQYF
TGTGCCAGCAGCGTGGGACAGGGGTACTACGAGCAGTACTTC
>NA|TRBV30|NA|TRBJ2-7
CAWSFRDEQYF
TGTGCCTGGAGTTTCCGGGACGAGCAGTACTTC
>NA|TRBV6-5|TRBD2|TRBJ2-2
CASSKSGSDTGELFF
TGTGCCAGCAGTAAAAGCGGGAGTGACACCGGGGAGCTGTTTTTT
>NA|TRBV30|NA|TRBJ2-7
CAWSVWGQGGQEQYF
TGTGCCTGGAGTGTATGGGGGCAGGGTGGACAAGAGCAGTACTTC
>NA|TRBV27|TRBD2|TRBJ2-7
CASSLRGRSYEQYF
TGTGCCAGCAGTTTACGCGGGAGGTCCTACGAGCAGTACTTC
>NA|TRBV18|NA|TRBJ2-6
CASSSQVIESSGANVLTF
TGTGCCAGCTCCTCCCAGGTAATCGAGAGCTCTGGGGCCAACGTCCTGACTTTC
>NA|TRBV15|TRBD2|TRBJ2-3
CATSGSPGLAGLTNTDTQYF
TGTGCCACCAGCGGATCCCCGGGACTAGCGGGATTAACAAACACAGATACGCAGTATTTT
>NA|TRBV30|NA|TRBJ2-3
CAWKVGLGAGTDTQYF
TGTGCCTGGAAAGTTGGGTTGGGGGCGGGCACAGATACGCAGTATTTT
>few|TRBV10-3|NA|TRBJ2-3
CAISESGAGTDTQYF
TGTGCCATCAGTGAGTCGGGGGCTGGCACAGATACGCAGTATTTT
>NA|TRBV5-1|TRBD2|TRBJ2-7
CASKTSGTIPYEQYF
TGCGCCAGCAAAACTAGCGGAACCATACCCTACGAGCAGTACTTC
>NA|TRBV29-1|TRBD2|TRBJ2-3
CSISGGSQIAYTDTQYF
TGCAGCATCTCCGGGGGGTCACAGATCGCTTACACAGATACGCAGTATTTT
>NA|TRBV30|NA|TRBJ1-5
CAWSSGLQPQHF
TGTGCCTGGAGTTCAGGGCTTCAGCCCCAGCATTTT
>NA|TRBV27|NA|TRBJ2-1
CASSLLASYNEQFF
TGTGCCAGCAGTCTACTAGCCTCCTACAATGAGCAGTTCTTC
>NA|TRBV19|TRBD2|TRBJ2-1
CASSIGSSGNEQFF
TGTGCCAGTAGTATAGGGTCTAGCGGGAATGAGCAGTTCTTC
>NA|TRBV11-3|TRBD2|TRBJ2-1
CASSSGLAGAYNEQFF
TGTGCCAGCAGCTCCGGACTAGCGGGGGCCTACAATGAGCAGTTCTTC
>NA|TRBV5-1|NA|TRBJ2-7
CASSLRRGRDEQYF
TGCGCCAGCAGCTTGAGGAGGGGGCGCGACGAGCAGTACTTC
>NA|TRBV7-2|NA|TRBJ2-1
CASSLESYNEQFF
TGTGCCAGCAGTCTAGAGAGCTACAATGAGCAGTTCTTC
>NA|TRBV6-5|NA|TRBJ2-5
CASSYLGGPQETQYF
TGTGCCAGCAGTTACCTTGGGGGCCCTCAAGAGACCCAGTACTTC
>NA|TRBV4-3|NA|TRBJ1-1
CASSQDFRRTEAFF
TGCGCCAGCAGCCAAGATTTCAGGCGCACTGAAGCTTTCTTT
>few|TRBV7-2|TRBD2|TRBJ2-1
CASSSPTSGRVYEQFF
TGTGCCAGCAGCAGCCCGACTAGCGGGAGAGTATATGAGCAGTTCTTC
>NA|TRBV6-5|NA|TRBJ1-5
CASRTASNQPQHF
TGTGCCAGCAGAACAGCTAGCAATCAGCCCCAGCATTTT